These 10 T cell receptor beta chains were all obtained from the same sample, sequenced in a study of T cell changes during pregnancy in multiple sclerosis. Profiling relied on immunoSEQ multiplex PCR, and the TCRdb table lists in-frame clones only, not all of them. The data show tens of thousands of clones, roughly 91% seen once. This specimen consisted of peripheral blood, obtained before pregnancy. These receptors were taken from a female donor with multiple sclerosis, enrolled in a pregnancy study.

The chain uses TRBV13 and TRBJ1-4; TRBD1 aligns across 9 bases. CDR3 size: 15 residues. Germline CDR1 and CDR2: PRHDT and FYEKMQ (reference sequence). With 2 bases clipped from V and 8 bases from J, the junction kept 6 bases outside the gene matches. CDR3 sequence: CASSLRHGTGEKLFF. The CDR3 DNA follows: TGTGCCAGCAGCTTACGTCATGGGACAGGGGAAAAACTGTTTTTT.

The rearrangement uses TRBV4-1 and TRBJ2-1; no clear D. The CDR3 has 12 amino acids. V lost 4 bases and J lost 7, with 8 bases in between. Germline values: CDR1 MGHRA, CDR2 YSYEKL. CDR3 DNA sequence: TGCGCCAGCAGCCCCCACGCGAATGAGCAGTTCTTC. Residues: CASSPHANEQFF.

This sequence joins TRBV7-3 and TRBJ2-1; no reliable D call. The germline V gene encodes CDR1 SGHTA and CDR2 FQGTGA. CDR3 length equals 10 residues. The V end lost 5 bases, the J end lost 8 bases, and 4 bases lay between the germline ends. CDR3 sequence reads: CASSRDEQFF. CDR3 nucleotide sequence: TGTGCCAGCAGCCGGGATGAGCAGTTCTTC. Using reference TRBV7-3 and TRBJ2-1 for the parts outside the CDR3, the full variable domain is GAGVSQTPSNKVTEKGKYVELRCDPISGHTALYWYRQSLGQGPEFLIYFQGTGAADDSGLPNDRFFAVRPEGSVSTLKIQRTERGDSAVYLCASSRDEQFFGPGTRLTVL.

The CDR3 spells CASSKRPGDNEQFF. The CDR3 coding sequence is TGTGCCAGTAGTAAACGACCAGGGGACAATGAGCAGTTCTTC. The gene calls are TRBV19 and TRBJ2-1; a possible D gene is TRBD1 (6 bases). CDR1 and CDR2 (germline): LNHDA, SQIVND (reference sequence). This CDR3 contains 14 residues. V was clipped by 4 bases and J by 5 bases, with 12 bases between them.

This sequence joins TRBV6-6 and TRBJ1-2; 8 bases are shared with TRBD1. The V gene's germline CDR1 is MNHNY and CDR2 SVGAGI (reference sequence). The CDR3 covers 13 residues. Losses at the gene ends were 6 bases for V and 9 bases for J; bases not matched to a gene: 9. The DNA for the CDR3 is TGTGCCAGCAGCGCAGGGGGCAGGGCGAGCTACACCTTC. Translated, it gives CASSAGGRASYTF.

J is TRBJ2-3 and V is TRBV7-7; a possible D gene is TRBD2 (5 bases). The CDR3 has 13 amino acids. Germline CDR1 and CDR2: SSHAT and FNYEAQ (reference sequence). The ends were cut back, 1 base at V and 4 bases at J, with 6 bases in the middle. DNA of the CDR3: TGTGCCAGCAGCTTAGAGCGGTCAGATACGCAGTATTTT. Protein: CASSLERSDTQYF.

This sequence joins TRBV12-5 and TRBJ1-2; D gene uncertain. Germline CDR1 LGHNT, CDR2 FRNRAP. The CDR3 has 15 residues. Trimming pared 5 bases from V and 4 bases from J, leaving 17 bases between. The CDR3: CASGPPGGRSYGYTF. The DNA of the CDR3 is TGTGCTAGTGGTCCCCCCGGCGGGAGAAGCTATGGCTACACCTTC.

V usage is TRBV4-2 and J usage is TRBJ2-7; TRBD1 matches 8 bases. The CDR3 is 17 residues long. Germline assignment: CDR1 LGHNA and CDR2 YNFKEQ. V was pared by 3 bases and J by 5 bases, with 15 bases of the junction left unmatched. In DNA form, the CDR3 reads TGTGCCAGCAGCCACCTTCCGACAGGGGTCGCCCAGGACGAGCAGTACTTC. Amino acids: CASSHLPTGVAQDEQYF.

This chain connects TRBV6-1 to TRBJ2-2; the match to TRBD1 covers 8 bases. The CDR3 has 14 amino acids. The trim removed 8 bases at V and 6 bases at J, leaving 8 bases unmatched. The V gene's germline CDR1 is MNHNS and CDR2 SASEGT. This chain's CDR3 is CASYRQGTAGELFF. CDR3 nucleotides: TGTGCCAGCTACCGACAGGGGACCGCCGGGGAGCTGTTTTTT.

This chain links TRBV15 with TRBJ2-5, with a weak D call TRBD1 (6 bases). The J call is in doubt because the DNA end fits TRBJ2-7 better. This CDR3 is 14 amino acids long. CDR1 LNHNV and CDR2 YYDKDF come from the germline V gene (reference sequence). The CDR3 DNA is TGTGCCACCAGCAGAGATCAGGGGCCCTACGAGCAGTACTTC. Translation: CATSRDQGPYEQYF.